The clone carrying this T cell receptor beta chain was counted many times. The antigen is unknown. The data are from a study of post-analysis software for immune sequencing data. Notes on the study in general: TRBV segments more frequent in patients than in controls numbered roughly 5 and included TRBV5-6, TRBV5-1 and TRBV20-1.

Unique molecular identifiers had been added to the TCR beta cDNA libraries. A single record per CDR3 protein comes from TCRdb applying MiXCR to the PCR reads. This table holds over 250,000 distinct CDR3 sequences, 35% to 40% found once. V shed 6 bases, J shed 4 bases, and the junction held 8 bases outside the gene matches. This CDR3 spans 14 amino acids. The rearrangement uses TRBV12-3 or TRBV12-4 and TRBJ1-1, with 7 bases that match TRBD1. This sequence was found in a girl aged 5-17 years with multiple sclerosis. The sample was blood. The CDR3 DNA sequence: TGTGCCAGCAGCCTCGACAGGGCCAGCACTGAAGCTTTCTTT. It is translated as CASSLDRASTEAFF.